These T cell receptor beta chains were read from a single sample in a study of metastatic and nonmetastatic thyroid tumors. TCRdb reprocessed the PCR reads using MiXCR. The repertoire includes some 42,000 clones, more than 25% of them detected once, and 9.5% to 13% sits in the top ten. Sequencing input: blood. Receptors were obtained from a male donor with papillary thyroid cancer or a benign thyroid nodule (not recorded which). Some clones in this sample may be carry-over from other donors' samples. Both conserved end residues are part of each CDR3. The order of the fields is clone size, D gene, J gene, V gene, CDR3 DNA, CDR3 protein. The D gene is left open where the match is weak. For some rows the clone size is stated as once, few or many, or as a class when expanded; others skip it.

abundance: medium-sized
d_gene: NA
j_gene: TRBJ2-1
v_gene: TRBV6-4
CDR3nt: TGTGCCAGCAGTGATGGTGGGGAGCATGAGCAGTTCTTC
CDR3aa: CASSDGGEHEQFF

abundance: few
d_gene: NA
j_gene: TRBJ2-3
v_gene: TRBV6-1
CDR3nt: TGTGCCAGCAGCCCCGAGGCATATACGCAGTATTTT
CDR3aa: CASSPEAYTQYF

abundance: few
d_gene: NA
j_gene: TRBJ1-1
v_gene: TRBV5-1
CDR3nt: TGCGCCAGCAGCTCATCCGGGAACAAGAACACTGAAGCTTTCTTT
CDR3aa: CASSSSGNKNTEAFF

abundance: medium-sized
d_gene: NA
j_gene: TRBJ2-7
v_gene: TRBV6-2/TRBV6-3
CDR3nt: TGTGCCAGCAGTTACCCGCAGGGGATCTACGAGCAGTACTTC
CDR3aa: CASSYPQGIYEQYF

abundance: NA
d_gene: NA
j_gene: TRBJ1-1
v_gene: TRBV11-2
CDR3nt: TGTGCCAGCAGCTTAGATCTGAAGGTTGAAGCTTTCTTT
CDR3aa: CASSLDLKVEAFF

abundance: many
d_gene: NA
j_gene: TRBJ1-5
v_gene: TRBV19
CDR3nt: TGTGCCAGTAGTATTATATCTACAGGACAAACAGGGATGCCCCAGCATTTT
CDR3aa: CASSIISTGQTGMPQHF

abundance: few
d_gene: TRBD2
j_gene: TRBJ2-3
v_gene: TRBV6-1
CDR3nt: TGTGCCAGTTTTTTCGCGGGAGGGACAGATACGCAGTATTTT
CDR3aa: CASFFAGGTDTQYF

abundance: few
d_gene: TRBD1
j_gene: TRBJ2-7
v_gene: TRBV29-1
CDR3nt: TGCAGCTTCGACAGGGGGGCGGACGAGCAGTACTTC
CDR3aa: CSFDRGADEQYF

abundance: many
d_gene: NA
j_gene: TRBJ1-2
v_gene: TRBV18
CDR3nt: TGTGCCAGCTCAAAAAGGGAACATGGCTACACCTTC
CDR3aa: CASSKREHGYTF

abundance: NA
d_gene: TRBD1
j_gene: TRBJ1-2
v_gene: TRBV5-4
CDR3nt: TGTGCCAGCAGCTCGGACAGGAATTGGTCTAACTATGGCTACACCTTC
CDR3aa: CASSSDRNWSNYGYTF

abundance: many
d_gene: TRBD2
j_gene: TRBJ2-4
v_gene: TRBV5-1
CDR3nt: TGCGCCAGCAGCCCCGGGGTAGCGGGAGCATTGGCCATTCAGTACTTC
CDR3aa: CASSPGVAGALAIQYF

abundance: NA
d_gene: TRBD1
j_gene: TRBJ1-2
v_gene: TRBV20-1
CDR3nt: TGCAGTGCTAGAGCGACAGGGGGAGCAACATTCTATGGCTACACCTTC
CDR3aa: CSARATGGATFYGYTF

abundance: few
d_gene: NA
j_gene: TRBJ2-5
v_gene: TRBV12-3/TRBV12-4
CDR3nt: TGTACCGGCAGTTTAGGGGACACCGGGTGGGGTGAGACCCAGTACTTC
CDR3aa: CTGSLGDTGWGETQYF

abundance: many
d_gene: TRBD2
j_gene: TRBJ2-2
v_gene: TRBV28
CDR3nt: TGTGCCAGCAGTTCCCCTCGCGGGAGGGCCGAGAGCGGGGAGCTGTTTTTT
CDR3aa: CASSSPRGRAESGELFF

abundance: NA
d_gene: NA
j_gene: TRBJ2-3
v_gene: TRBV6-1
CDR3nt: TGTGCCAGCACCTGGAGTGGCACAGATACGCAGTATTTT
CDR3aa: CASTWSGTDTQYF

abundance: NA
d_gene: TRBD2
j_gene: TRBJ2-7
v_gene: TRBV28
CDR3nt: TGTGCCAGCAAGGGAGCGGGAGGGCCTAGGGAGCAGTACTTC
CDR3aa: CASKGAGGPREQYF

abundance: once
d_gene: NA
j_gene: TRBJ2-7
v_gene: TRBV11-2
CDR3nt: TGTGCCAGCAGCTTTAGTAGTATCGACTCCTACGAGCAGTACTTC
CDR3aa: CASSFSSIDSYEQYF

abundance: NA
d_gene: TRBD2
j_gene: TRBJ2-5
v_gene: TRBV12-3/TRBV12-4
CDR3nt: TGTGCCAGCAGTCGGGTGGGACTAGCGGGAGACCCCAAGGAGACCCAGTACTTC
CDR3aa: CASSRVGLAGDPKETQYF

abundance: many
d_gene: NA
j_gene: TRBJ1-5
v_gene: TRBV29-1
CDR3nt: TGCAGCGTTCAGGCAGCGAATCAGCCCCAGCATTTT
CDR3aa: CSVQAANQPQHF

abundance: many
d_gene: NA
j_gene: TRBJ1-5
v_gene: TRBV19
CDR3nt: TGTGCCAGTACCGACTTCGGTGGGTCGAGCAATCAGCCCCAGCATTTT
CDR3aa: CASTDFGGSSNQPQHF

abundance: few
d_gene: TRBD2
j_gene: TRBJ2-7
v_gene: TRBV27
CDR3nt: TGTGCCAGCAGTCCACTAGCGGGAGCCTACGAGCAGTACTTC
CDR3aa: CASSPLAGAYEQYF

abundance: few
d_gene: TRBD1
j_gene: TRBJ2-3
v_gene: TRBV20-1
CDR3nt: TGCAGTGCTCCGGTGAACAGGGGATCTAGCACAGATACGCAGTATTTT
CDR3aa: CSAPVNRGSSTDTQYF

abundance: NA
d_gene: NA
j_gene: TRBJ1-2
v_gene: TRBV7-2
CDR3nt: TGTGCCAGCAGCCTGATTAGAACAGGGTCAAGGGGGTACTTC
CDR3aa: CASSLIRTGSRGYF

abundance: many
d_gene: NA
j_gene: TRBJ1-2
v_gene: TRBV30
CDR3nt: TGTGCCTGGAGTGTCTCGGCAGGACGCTATGGCTACACCTTC
CDR3aa: CAWSVSAGRYGYTF

abundance: NA
d_gene: TRBD2
j_gene: TRBJ2-7
v_gene: TRBV20-1
CDR3nt: TGCAGTGCTATCAGGACTAGCGAACGTCGCGAGCAGTACTTC
CDR3aa: CSAIRTSERREQYF

abundance: NA
d_gene: NA
j_gene: TRBJ1-1
v_gene: TRBV2
CDR3nt: TGTGCCAGCGAAGGGACATCCTCCACTGAAGCTTTCTTT
CDR3aa: CASEGTSSTEAFF

abundance: many
d_gene: NA
j_gene: TRBJ1-1
v_gene: TRBV7-9
CDR3nt: TGTGCCAGCAGCCTAATGAACGAGGGGAACACTGAAGCTTTCTTT
CDR3aa: CASSLMNEGNTEAFF

abundance: NA
d_gene: TRBD1
j_gene: TRBJ2-2
v_gene: TRBV7-3
CDR3nt: TGTGCCAGCAGGTCGACAGGGGACACCGGGGAGCTGTTTTTT
CDR3aa: CASRSTGDTGELFF

abundance: many
d_gene: TRBD1
j_gene: TRBJ2-5
v_gene: TRBV9
CDR3nt: TGTGCCAGCAGCGCCGCAGGGGGCCTCCAAGAGACCCAGTACTTC
CDR3aa: CASSAAGGLQETQYF

abundance: medium-sized
d_gene: TRBD2
j_gene: TRBJ2-1
v_gene: TRBV11-2
CDR3nt: TGTGCCAGCAGCTTAGCCGGGAGGCGAAACAATGAGCAGTTCTTC
CDR3aa: CASSLAGRRNNEQFF

abundance: NA
d_gene: TRBD2
j_gene: TRBJ2-7
v_gene: TRBV10-3
CDR3nt: TGTGCCATCAGTGAGTCCTTAGCGGGCTACGAGCAGTACTTC
CDR3aa: CAISESLAGYEQYF

abundance: NA
d_gene: NA
j_gene: TRBJ2-3
v_gene: TRBV20-1
CDR3nt: TGCAGTGCGCTCCTAACAGATACGCAGTATTTT
CDR3aa: CSALLTDTQYF

abundance: NA
d_gene: NA
j_gene: TRBJ2-2
v_gene: TRBV20-1
CDR3nt: TGCAGTGCTAAGGGCGGGGACACCGGGGAGCTGTTTTTT
CDR3aa: CSAKGGDTGELFF

abundance: NA
d_gene: TRBD2
j_gene: TRBJ2-1
v_gene: TRBV20-1
CDR3nt: TGCAGTGCTAGAGAACTAGCGGGTGATAACAATGAGCAGTTCTTC
CDR3aa: CSARELAGDNNEQFF

abundance: many
d_gene: NA
j_gene: TRBJ1-6
v_gene: TRBV6-6
CDR3nt: TGTGCCAGCAGTTACCAGGGGTCGTCACCCCTCCACTTT
CDR3aa: CASSYQGSSPLHF

abundance: medium-sized
d_gene: TRBD1
j_gene: TRBJ2-7
v_gene: TRBV2
CDR3nt: TGTGCCAGCAGCGAAGGGGGGACAGGGGCCTACGAGCAGTACTTC
CDR3aa: CASSEGGTGAYEQYF

abundance: many
d_gene: NA
j_gene: TRBJ2-7
v_gene: TRBV9
CDR3nt: TGTGCCAGCAGCGGCGGATATGGGGCCTCCGAGCAGTACTTC
CDR3aa: CASSGGYGASEQYF

abundance: medium-sized
d_gene: NA
j_gene: TRBJ2-7
v_gene: TRBV7-9
CDR3nt: TGTGCCAGCAGCTGGGGGGTGAAAGAGCAGTACTTC
CDR3aa: CASSWGVKEQYF

abundance: many
d_gene: TRBD2
j_gene: TRBJ2-1
v_gene: TRBV15
CDR3nt: TGTGCCACCAGCAGAGATAGCGGGGGGAATGAGCAGTTCTTC
CDR3aa: CATSRDSGGNEQFF

abundance: NA
d_gene: TRBD1
j_gene: TRBJ2-7
v_gene: TRBV11-3
CDR3nt: TGTGCCAGCAGCTTAGAGGGGACAGAAGCCTACGAGCAGTACTTC
CDR3aa: CASSLEGTEAYEQYF

abundance: many
d_gene: NA
j_gene: TRBJ1-1
v_gene: TRBV28
CDR3nt: TGTGCCAGCAGTTTAAAGCTCACTGAAGCTTTCTTT
CDR3aa: CASSLKLTEAFF